A selection of T cell receptor beta chains follows, all from one sample in a study of T cells in localized non-small cell lung cancer. The data were produced by immunoSEQ multiplex PCR, yet TCRdb's version contains in-frame clones alone and is incomplete. The data show some 72,000 clones, approximately 84% seen once. Sequencing was performed on peripheral blood, taken before any cancer treatment. The receptors shown here come from a man aged 35 to 70 with stage I lung adenocarcinoma. Both conserved end residues are part of each CDR3. D genes are given only for firm matches. The size entry is marked missing in some rows and otherwise reads once, few, many or a size class.

.	TRBJ1-1	.	TRBV7-3	TGTGCCAGCAGCTTAATCGTCGGAAGGGAAGCTTTCTTT	CASSLIVGREAFF
TRBD1	TRBJ2-3	.	TRBV6-1	TGTGCCAGCCAGGGCCGGGACAGGGGCCCAGATACGCAGTATTTT	CASQGRDRGPDTQYF
.	TRBJ1-5	.	TRBV28	TGTGCCAGCAGTTTATTGGGCTTAGGGGATAGCAATCAGCCCCAGCATTTT	CASSLLGLGDSNQPQHF
.	TRBJ1-4	.	TRBV2	TGTGCCAGCGGGGGCAGCTTTAATGAAAAACTGTTTTTT	CASGGSFNEKLFF
.	TRBJ2-1	.	TRBV7-9	TGTGCCAGCAGCTTAAGGGAGAATGAGCAGTTCTTC	CASSLRENEQFF
.	TRBJ1-5	.	TRBV19	TGTGCCAGTAAGAGGCGGGATAGCAATCAGCCCCAGCATTTT	CASKRRDSNQPQHF
TRBD1	TRBJ1-5	.	TRBV30	TGTGCCTGGAGTCTGGGACAGTTACAGCCCCAGCATTTT	CAWSLGQLQPQHF
.	TRBJ2-7	once	TRBV9	TGTGCCAGCAGCTCGGGGTCGGCCGTCTACGAGCAGTACTTC	CASSSGSAVYEQYF
.	TRBJ1-2	.	TRBV29-1	TGCAGCTCTAGGGGGAACTATGGCTACACCTTC	CSSRGNYGYTF
.	TRBJ2-4	.	TRBV7-2	TGTGCCAGCAGCTTCTTTAGTTATCGGGGAGGCCCCAAAAACATTCAGTACTTC	CASSFFSYRGGPKNIQYF
.	TRBJ1-2	.	TRBV18	TGTGCCAGCTCACCAGTAGGGGGAACTAACTATGGCTACACCTTC	CASSPVGGTNYGYTF
.	TRBJ1-3	.	TRBV30	TGTGCCTGGAGTAGGGCGATCTCTGGAAACACCATATATTTT	CAWSRAISGNTIYF
TRBD2	TRBJ2-2	.	TRBV27	TGTGCCAGCAGCCCCAGCGGGAGGATCGGCGGGGAGCTGTTTTTT	CASSPSGRIGGELFF
TRBD1	TRBJ2-7	few	TRBV7-2	TGTGCCAGCAGCCTTAAGGGGGCCCCCAATTACGAGCAGTACTTC	CASSLKGAPNYEQYF
TRBD1	TRBJ2-7	.	TRBV19	TGTGCCAGTAGTCTGACCGGGACAGGTATCTACGAGCAGTACTTC	CASSLTGTGIYEQYF
.	TRBJ1-1	.	TRBV5-1	TGCGCCAGCAGCTTGGTCGGCGAGCAGGCTTTCTTT	CASSLVGEQAFF
.	TRBJ2-7	.	TRBV10-2	TGCGCCAGCAGTGAGGCCCCTTCTGTACTCTACGAGCAGTACTTC	CASSEAPSVLYEQYF
.	TRBJ2-7	.	TRBV29-1	TGCAGCGTTGAGGCCACGGGATGGGGGTCGTCTAGAGAGCAGTACTTC	CSVEATGWGSSREQYF
.	TRBJ1-6	.	TRBV6-5	TGTGCCAGCAGTTACTTAGACAGGAATTCACCCCTCCACTTT	CASSYLDRNSPLHF
TRBD1	TRBJ1-1	.	TRBV18	TGTGCCACTCAACCACAGGGGGCAGCGATGAACACTGAAGCTTTCTTT	CATQPQGAAMNTEAFF
.	TRBJ2-1	.	TRBV6-5	TGTGCCAGCAGTTTGCCCCGCAGTGAGCAGTTCTTC	CASSLPRSEQFF
TRBD2	TRBJ2-7	.	TRBV5-5	TGTGCCAGCAGCTTAGCCGGGGGGAGCTCCTACGAGCAGTACTTC	CASSLAGGSSYEQYF
.	TRBJ2-5	.	TRBV28	TGTGCCAGCAGCGCCCGAGGGTTTGTGGTGGAAGAGACCCAGTACTTC	CASSARGFVVEETQYF
TRBD1	TRBJ1-1	.	TRBV14	TGTGCCAGCAGCCCGACAGGGAACTCCCTAGGGTCGGCTTTCTTT	CASSPTGNSLGSAFF
TRBD2	TRBJ2-5	.	TRBV5-1	TGCGCCAGCAACCTAGGGGGAACTAGCGGGAGCCCCCGGTGGCACTTC	CASNLGGTSGSPRWHF
.	TRBJ2-2	.	TRBV5-4	TGTGCCAGCAGCTTATATGGGAACACCGGGGAGCTGTTTTTT	CASSLYGNTGELFF
.	TRBJ2-1	.	TRBV27	TGTGCCAGCAGTTTGGTCCAGGGTTGGGAGCAGTTCTTC	CASSLVQGWEQFF
.	TRBJ1-5	.	TRBV1	TGCACCAGCAGCCAAGAGTGCAGGGCAAGCAATCAGCCCCAGCATTTT	CTSSQECRASNQPQHF
.	TRBJ2-2	.	TRBV27	TGTGCCAAAGTCACCGGGGAGCTGTTTTTT	CAKVTGELFF
.	TRBJ2-3	.	TRBV19	TGTGCCATCCGAGGCGGAGATACGCAGTATTTT	CAIRGGDTQYF
.	TRBJ1-1	.	TRBV30	TGTGCCTGGAGTGGACAGGCGGTCACTGAAGCTTTCTTT	CAWSGQAVTEAFF
.	TRBJ1-5	.	TRBV10-1	TGCGCCAGCAGTGACTCGGGGGAGCCCCAGCATTTT	CASSDSGEPQHF
TRBD1	TRBJ2-1	once	TRBV7-9	TGTGCCAGCAGACCTGACAGGGGAACGACTTGGGAGCAGTTCTTC	CASRPDRGTTWEQFF
TRBD1	TRBJ2-1	.	TRBV11-2	TGTGCCAGCAGCTTTACAGGGGCGTATGAGCAGTTCTTC	CASSFTGAYEQFF
.	TRBJ2-1	.	TRBV7-3	TGTGCCAGCAGCCCCTTTCGCGGTCTTTTCAATGAGCAGTTCTTC	CASSPFRGLFNEQFF
TRBD1	TRBJ1-2	.	TRBV6-4	TGTGCCAGCAGTAAAACCGGGACAGGGTTTGGCTACACCTTC	CASSKTGTGFGYTF
TRBD1	TRBJ2-5	once	TRBV15	TGTGCCACCTCCCGGGACAGAGAGACCCAGTACTTC	CATSRDRETQYF
.	TRBJ1-1	.	TRBV10-3	TGTGCCATCAGGTCGTTGAACACTGAAGCTTTCTTT	CAIRSLNTEAFF
TRBD2	TRBJ2-1	.	TRBV5-1	TGCGCCAGCAGCCCCCAGTGGTTAAGCGGGGGGAGGCAGGAGCAGTTCTTC	CASSPQWLSGGRQEQFF
TRBD2	TRBJ2-7	.	TRBV29-1	TGCAGCGTTGATACGGCTAGCGGATCCTACGAGCAGTACTTC	CSVDTASGSYEQYF
TRBD2	TRBJ2-2	.	TRBV27	TGTACCAGCAGTCTGTCCGGGACTAGCGGGATTTTCTACGGGGAGCTGTTTTTT	CTSSLSGTSGIFYGELFF
TRBD2	TRBJ2-1	.	TRBV5-6	TGTGCCAGCAGCTTAACTAGCGTCATCGATGAGCAGTTCTTC	CASSLTSVIDEQFF
TRBD2	TRBJ2-5	.	TRBV9	TGTGCCAGCAGCGCCTTAGCGGGGGCCCCCCAAGAGACCCAGTACTTC	CASSALAGAPQETQYF
.	TRBJ1-1	.	TRBV7-9	TGTGCCAGCAGCAGATGGGCAGGGGTTCATCCTAACACTGAAGCTTTCTTT	CASSRWAGVHPNTEAFF
.	TRBJ2-3	.	TRBV6-5	TGTGCCAGCAGGGAGGTTGGGAGCACAGATACGCAGTATTTT	CASREVGSTDTQYF
.	TRBJ1-3	.	TRBV21-1	TGTGCCAGCAGCAAGAGGGGGGGTCACCACTCTGGAAACACCATATATTTT	CASSKRGGHHSGNTIYF